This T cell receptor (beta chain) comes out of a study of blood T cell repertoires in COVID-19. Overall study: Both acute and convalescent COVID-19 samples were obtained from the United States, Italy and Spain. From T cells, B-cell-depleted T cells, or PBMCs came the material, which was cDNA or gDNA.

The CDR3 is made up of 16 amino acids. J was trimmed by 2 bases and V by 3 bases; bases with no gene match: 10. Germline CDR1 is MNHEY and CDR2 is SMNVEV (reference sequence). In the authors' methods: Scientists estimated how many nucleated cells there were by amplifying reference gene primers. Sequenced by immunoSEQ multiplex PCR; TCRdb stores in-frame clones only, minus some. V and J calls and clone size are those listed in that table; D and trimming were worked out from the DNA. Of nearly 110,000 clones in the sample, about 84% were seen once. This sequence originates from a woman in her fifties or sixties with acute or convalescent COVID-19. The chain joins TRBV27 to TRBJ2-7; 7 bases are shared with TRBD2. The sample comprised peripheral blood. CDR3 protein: CASSLGREYLPYEQYF. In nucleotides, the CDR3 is TGTGCCAGCAGTTTGGGGCGGGAGTACCTCCCCTACGAGCAGTACTTC.